The source of this T cell receptor beta chain is a study of neurological immune-mediated disorders (dated by TCRdb to between 2018 and 2020). About the investigation overall: Peripheral blood TCR-beta repertoires from HTLV-I-associated myelopathy (HAM/TSP) patients, multiple sclerosis patients and healthy controls were compared by UMI-based sequencing. The cohort included about 70 subjects: approximately 14 with HAM/TSP, about 34 with multiple sclerosis, and around 20 healthy controls. Longitudinal samples, technical triplicates and paired sorted CD4+ and CD8+ T-cell subsets, alongside PBMC samples, were included among the approximately 99 TCR-beta libraries. Longitudinal HAM/TSP donors and healthy donors each had 3 time-points at intervals of about 3-40 months.

This clonotype appeared many times. What antigen it recognizes has not been identified. It has no much larger one-base neighbor in the sample; base qualities were not kept. The paper's findings and limits, for the study overall: No identical CDR3 amino acid sequences were found to be shared among expanded clones across subjects, suggesting that TCR-beta repertoires were private in all groups. The highest TCR clonal expansion was observed in HAM/TSP patients, whereas the lowest was observed in MS patients, even when compared with healthy controls.

The trim is 2 bases for V and 2 bases for J, with a gap of 10 bases between the germline ends. From the cysteine through the phenylalanine, the CDR3 covers 14 amino acids. Left in the record is the CDR3 DNA by itself, 42 bases read in frame from the first base. In the germline V gene (reference sequence), CDR1 corresponds to LGHDT and CDR2 to YNNKEL. cDNA was synthesized by template-switch 5'RACE using a primer with a 10-nucleotide random unique molecular identifier that tagged each TCR transcript. Over 180 million TCR-beta sequences, covering 15-18 subjects, were produced in each sequencing run. Total RNA was extracted with the RNeasy kit. TCR-beta VDJ regions were amplified with primers for the TCR constant region and the 5'RACE anchor, using the KAPA Real-time Library Amplification kit. A first PCR added sample indexes and Illumina adaptors, and a second PCR then raised library yield. After Ampure bead purification, the TCR product of roughly 650 bp was size-selected on a 2% E-gel SizeSelection system. Before pooling, library quality was assessed on a Bioanalyzer, concentration was determined with Qubit, and library quantification was performed with the Kapa Library Quantification kit. An Illumina HiSeq 2500 was used to sequence the libraries paired-end at 2 x 150 bp. To increase sequence diversity, roughly 24-30% phiX was spiked into each library pool. Processing in the source paper ran as follows. The quality-filtered reads were processed with the UMI-based MiGEC pipeline, whose error correction step removed more than 85% of the raw TCR sequences. IMGT germline references were used for alignment of VDJ genes, and clonotypes were defined by a unique CDR3 amino acid sequence together with V-J genes. Clonal expansion, Shannon diversity and CDR3 relatedness (CalcPairwiseDistances, ClusterSamples) were evaluated with VDJtools, and phylogenetic trees were built with CLCbio workbench. Clones with at least 8 unique UMIs were defined as expanded, with this threshold being based on coefficient-of-variation modelling across technical triplicates. TCRdb itself trimmed the public reads at Q25 with fastp, ran MiXCR and retained productive beta chains. For every CDR3 protein sequence, its rows merge into one entry that carries the most common genes and DNA. TCRdb, not the authors, supplied the V and J calls. Present in this sample are more than 55,000 distinct CDR3 sequences, less than 10% of which were seen just once. Jointly, the top ten make up roughly an eighth of the sample.

This specimen's time point label, per the study, means: longitudinal time-point 2. Blood bank volunteers in Maryland, USA served as the healthy controls. Libraries from unsorted PBMCs were made from 2 million PBMCs kept in RNAlater at -80 degrees C until RNA extraction. Peripheral blood was subjected to Ficoll-Hypaque density gradient centrifugation to isolate PBMCs, which were then cryopreserved in liquid nitrogen. This sequence originates from a man younger than 40 in good health. The rearrangement combines TRBV3-1 with TRBJ2-7; the D gene lacks a confident call. Sequences were obtained from PBMCs. The nucleotides read TGTGCCAGCAGCCAACGGGTGCGGCCCTACGAGCAGTACTTC. Translation gives CASSQRVRPYEQYF.